These 30 T cell receptor beta chains came from one sample sequenced in a study of cytomegalovirus exposure and HLA in healthy donors. PCR was performed using 60 Vbeta and 13 Jbeta primers. Produced via immunoSEQ multiplex PCR; TCRdb's table is partial and in-frame only. This listing includes 75,000 to 95,000 clones. The sample comprised PBMCs. The source is a woman aged 55-69 years in good health and CMV-seronegative.

This rearrangement joins TRBV4-1 to TRBJ1-1; TRBD1 aligns across 7 bases. The V gene end was trimmed by 4 bases and the J gene end by 8 bases; junction bases not matched to a gene: 7. CDR3 length: 13 residues. The germline gives CDR1 MGHRA, CDR2 YSYEKL. CDR3 in DNA: TGCGCCAGCAGCCGACAGGGTCATAGGGAAGCTTTCTTT. Amino acids: CASSRQGHREAFF.

The chain couples TRBV6-5 to TRBJ1-4; maybe TRBD1 (5 bases). V lost 3 bases and J 6 bases, leaving 11 bases between the germline ends. The CDR3 loop spans 14 amino acids. CDR1 is MNHEY and CDR2 is SVGAGI in the germline V gene. CDR3 residues: CASSYTGGDEKLFF. The CDR3 DNA sequence: TGTGCCAGCAGTTATACCGGGGGAGATGAAAAACTGTTTTTT.

The chain employs TRBV29-1 and TRBJ2-1; weak D call: TRBD2 (7 bases). V dropped 0 bases and J dropped 8 bases, with 14 bases sitting between them. The CDR3 is 14 amino acids. Germline CDR1 reads SQVTM; CDR2 reads ANQGSEA. CDR3: CSVEDWRGGDEQFF. DNA for the CDR3: TGCAGCGTTGAAGATTGGAGAGGGGGGGATGAGCAGTTCTTC.

The chain links TRBV9 to TRBJ2-1; the match to TRBD2 covers 10 bases. Per the germline V gene, CDR1 is SGDLS and CDR2 is YYNGEE. The V gene end was trimmed by 1 base and the J gene end by 4 bases; junction bases not matched to a gene: 11. This CDR3 spans 18 amino acids. CDR3 in DNA: TGTGCCAGCAGCGTAAATTCTGGGGGGGGACTAGCGTACAATGAGCAGTTCTTC. Translation gives CASSVNSGGGLAYNEQFF.

V and J are TRBV5-1 and TRBJ2-7, with a weak D call TRBD2 (6 bases). The CDR3 loop spans 15 amino acids. CDR1 is SGHRS, CDR2 YFSETQ, per germline. Trimming took off 0 bases at V and 0 bases at J, with 10 bases between the two ends. In DNA form, the CDR3 reads TGCGCCAGCAGCTTGGAGTACGGGAGCTCCTACGAGCAGTACTTC. It encodes CASSLEYGSSYEQYF. Full variable domain (outside the CDR3, taken from reference TRBV5-1 and TRBJ2-7): KAGVTQTPRYLIKTRGQQVTLSCSPISGHRSVSWYQQTPGQGLQFLFEYFSETQRNKGNFPGRFSGRQFSNSRSEMNVSTLELGDSALYLCASSLEYGSSYEQYFGPGTRLTVT.

This chain links TRBV2 with TRBJ2-7; D is ambiguous. Germline V gene sequence: CDR1 SNHLY, CDR2 FYNNEI. The V end was cut by 4 bases, the J end by 1 base, with 11 bases between. The CDR3 extends over 14 amino acids. CDR3 coding DNA: TGTGCCAGCAGTGTGCGGTCCCAGTCCTACGAGCAGTACTTC. Translating gives CASSVRSQSYEQYF.

The CDR3 sequence is CASSPERTRRAGEQFF. The CDR3 DNA reads as TGTGCCAGCTCACCAGAGCGGACTAGACGTGCGGGTGAGCAGTTCTTC. This sequence joins TRBV18 and TRBJ2-1; 7 positions agree with TRBD2. The CDR3 runs to 16 residues. CDR1 and CDR2 from the germline V gene are KGHSH and LQKENI. V dropped 2 bases and J dropped 9; count of bases not matched to a gene: 13.

The chain carries TRBV10-3 and TRBJ2-2; 9 nucleotides align to TRBD2. The V gene end was trimmed by 1 base and the J gene end by 6 bases; junction bases not matched to a gene: 3. From germline, CDR1 is ENHRY and CDR2 SYGVKD. CDR3 length: 15 amino acids. CDR3 nucleotide sequence: TGTGCCATCAGTGAGTTGGGACTAGCATCCGGGGAGCTGTTTTTT. This sequence encodes CAISELGLASGELFF.

The chain links TRBV2 to TRBJ1-5, with no clear D. The length of the CDR3 is 16 residues. CDR1 is SNHLY, CDR2 FYNNEI, per germline. V was shortened by 2 bases and J by 2 bases, with 13 bases between the two germline ends. DNA of the CDR3: TGTGCCAGCAGTGAATTACGTGGAAGCGGCAATCAGCCCCAGCATTTT. This encodes CASSELRGSGNQPQHF. Together with reference TRBV2 and TRBJ1-5, the CDR3 gives the full variable domain: EPEVTQTPSHQVTQMGQEVILRCVPISNHLYFYWYRQILGQKVEFLVSFYNNEISEKSEIFDDQFSVERPDGSNFTLKIRSTKLEDSAMYFCASSELRGSGNQPQHFGDGTRLSIL.

The chain couples TRBV19 to TRBJ2-1; 14 nucleotides align to TRBD2. The CDR3 extends over 20 amino acids. Germline V gene sequence: CDR1 LNHDA, CDR2 SQIVND (reference sequence). The V and J ends lost 1 base and 0 bases, in that order; junction bases with no gene match: 8. CDR3 in DNA: TGTGCCAGTAGTATAGTGGGACTAGCGGGAGCCCCAAGCTCCTACAATGAGCAGTTCTTC. It translates to CASSIVGLAGAPSSYNEQFF. The variable domain in full, completed from reference TRBV19 and TRBJ2-1, reads DGGITQSPKYLFRKEGQNVTLSCEQNLNHDAMYWYRQDPGQGLRLIYYSQIVNDFQKGDIAEGYSVSREKKESFPLTVTSAQKNPTAFYLCASSIVGLAGAPSSYNEQFFGPGTRLTVL.

The chain has TRBV5-4 and TRBJ2-3, with 8 positions matching TRBD2. The V and J ends lost 9 bases and 1 base, in that order; junction bases with no gene match: 13. Germline-derived CDR1 and CDR2 are SGHNT and YYREEE (reference sequence). This CDR3 has 16 amino acids. This CDR3 is CATSRRGGRGTDTQYF. For the CDR3, the DNA is TGTGCCACCTCTCGTCGGGGGGGACGAGGCACAGATACGCAGTATTTT.

The rearrangement joins TRBV19 to TRBJ1-5; D gene uncertain. Trimming removed 2 bases at V and 1 base at J, with 9 bases between. Germline V CDR1 and CDR2: LNHDA, SQIVND (reference sequence). The CDR3 covers 15 residues. DNA for the CDR3: TGTGCCAGTAGTATAAGATACAGCAGCAATCAGCCCCAGCATTTT. Its protein product is CASSIRYSSNQPQHF.

The V and J genes are TRBV21-1 and TRBJ2-5; the D call of TRBD1 is as the table states it, not checked on the DNA. TRBV21-1 is reported as a pseudogene. This CDR3 has 14 amino acids. The CDR3 region has the DNA TGTGCCAGCAGCAAACGGGACAGACAAGAGACCCAGTACTTC. This encodes CASSKRDRQETQYF.

The rearrangement links TRBV5-6 to TRBJ1-3; possibly TRBD1 for D (5 bases). CDR3 length equals 13 residues. Looked up from germline, CDR1 is SGHDT and CDR2 is YYEEEE. Trimming pared 4 bases from V and 2 bases from J, leaving 7 bases between. The CDR3 DNA reads TGTGCCAGCAGCCCCAGGGCTGGAAACACCATATATTTT. Amino acid sequence: CASSPRAGNTIYF.

The rearrangement joins TRBV27 to TRBJ2-3; tentative D call: TRBD1 (5 bases). Germline V gene sequence: CDR1 MNHEY, CDR2 SMNVEV (reference sequence). The CDR3 is 13 amino acids. The V end lost 3 bases, the J end lost 3 bases, and 7 bases lay between the germline ends. CDR3 loop: CASSFQGTDTQYF. The CDR3 bases are TGTGCCAGCAGTTTTCAGGGAACAGATACGCAGTATTTT.

The gene calls are TRBV2 and TRBJ1-1, with 7 nucleotides matching TRBD1. V shed 7 bases and J 5 bases; nucleotides not matched to a gene: 10. The CDR3 contains 14 residues. The germline gives CDR1 SNHLY, CDR2 FYNNEI. As DNA, the CDR3 is TGTGCCAGCACCATAGGGGGCGGATATACTGAAGCTTTCTTT. Protein: CASTIGGGYTEAFF.

This chain links TRBV18 with TRBJ2-1, with 10 bases lining up with TRBD1. Trimming removed 2 bases from V and 7 bases from J; junction bases left unmatched: 5. The CDR3 totals 15 residues. CDR1 KGHSH and CDR2 LQKENI come from the germline V gene. The chain's CDR3 is CASSPGGQGGNEQFF. The DNA for the CDR3 is TGTGCCAGCTCACCAGGAGGACAGGGGGGGAATGAGCAGTTCTTC.

The chain recombines TRBV2 with TRBJ2-2, with D hard to call. Trimming pared 4 bases from V and 0 bases from J, leaving 9 bases between. The CDR3 is made up of 15 amino acids. CDR1 and CDR2 (germline): SNHLY, FYNNEI. The CDR3 spells CASSAVYANTGELFF. Written as DNA, the CDR3 is TGTGCCAGCAGTGCGGTATACGCGAACACCGGGGAGCTGTTTTTT.

The rearrangement joins TRBV6-5 to TRBJ2-7; D perhaps matches TRBD1 (6 bases). Germline V gives CDR1 MNHEY, CDR2 SVGAGI. This CDR3 has 16 residues. The germline V and J ends were trimmed by 0 bases and 1 base, with 13 bases remaining between them. The chain's CDR3 is CASSYSGRGLSYEQYF. Written as DNA, the CDR3 is TGTGCCAGCAGTTACTCGGGCAGGGGATTATCCTACGAGCAGTACTTC.

The genes are TRBV28 and TRBJ2-5; D is unresolved. Germline V gives CDR1 MDHEN, CDR2 SYDVKM. Trimming shortened V by 3 bases and J by 1 base, and 12 bases separated the two germline ends. CDR3 size: 15 residues. This chain's CDR3 is CASSFGDTTQETQYF. As DNA, the CDR3 is TGTGCCAGCAGTTTCGGCGATACTACCCAAGAGACCCAGTACTTC.

The V call is TRBV7-9, the J call TRBJ1-5, with 7 nucleotides matching TRBD1. The CDR3 runs to 15 residues. Germline lookup yields CDR1 SEHNR and CDR2 FQNEAQ (reference sequence). Trimming removed 1 base from V and 0 bases from J; junction bases left unmatched: 0. CDR3 in amino acids: CASSLDRGSNQPQHF. The CDR3 nucleotides read TGTGCCAGCAGCTTAGACAGGGGTAGCAATCAGCCCCAGCATTTT.

The chain carries TRBV28 and TRBJ2-7; 7 bases are shared with TRBD2. CDR1 and CDR2 from the germline V gene are MDHEN and SYDVKM. After removal of 5 bases from V and 6 bases from J, the junction contained 10 bases not matched to a gene. CDR3 length: 14 amino acids. The CDR3 DNA is TGTGCCAGCAGTACTGGGACTAAATACGGCGAGCAGTACTTC. Translated, it gives CASSTGTKYGEQYF.

The CDR3 DNA reads TGTGCCAGCAGCGTAGCTGTTACTAGCGGGGCAGATACGCAGTATTTT. Residues: CASSVAVTSGADTQYF. The chain couples TRBV9 to TRBJ2-3, with 10 nucleotides matching TRBD2. The CDR3 has 16 residues. V was pared by 0 bases and J by 4 bases, with 5 bases of the junction left unmatched. Germline V gene sequence: CDR1 SGDLS, CDR2 YYNGEE.

The gene calls are TRBV6-4 and TRBJ2-7; D uncertain. V was trimmed by 6 bases and J by 4 bases, leaving 7 bases between them. Germline V lookup: CDR1 MRHNA, CDR2 SNTAGT. The CDR3 totals 11 residues. This CDR3 reads CASRRSYEQYF. DNA for the CDR3: TGTGCCAGCAGGCGAAGTTACGAGCAGTACTTC.

The chain has TRBV25-1 and TRBJ2-3; 7 positions match TRBD2. Trimming cost V 0 bases and J 0 bases; bases outside gene matches: 9. Germline CDR1 is MGHDK and CDR2 is SYGVNS. This CDR3 has 18 amino acids. The CDR3 region has the DNA TGTGCCAGCAGTGAATACCCCCCCGGGGGGACTAGCACAGATACGCAGTATTTT. Its protein product is CASSEYPPGGTSTDTQYF.

V is TRBV2 and J is TRBJ1-6; tentative D call: TRBD1 (5 bases). Trimming took 5 bases from V and 7 from J, leaving 6 bases between them. Germline CDR1 and CDR2: SNHLY and FYNNEI. CDR3 size: 12 residues. The CDR3 DNA reads TGTGCCAGCAGTCCAGGGAATTCACCCCTCCACTTT. Translated: CASSPGNSPLHF.

The chain is built from TRBV2 and TRBJ2-4; TRBD1 matches at 8 bases. V gave up 5 bases and J gave up 13 bases; unmatched junction bases: 7. The CDR3 consists of 12 residues. Germline CDR1 and CDR2: SNHLY and FYNNEI. The CDR3 here is CASSNLDRGQYF. The CDR3, as DNA: TGTGCCAGCAGTAACCTAGACAGGGGCCAGTACTTC.

For the CDR3, the DNA is TGTGCCAGCAGCTCCGGGACTCACTCCTACGAGCAGTACTTC. Protein sequence: CASSSGTHSYEQYF. V usage is TRBV28 and J usage is TRBJ2-7; perhaps TRBD2 as D (6 bases). Deletions cut 6 bases from V and 0 bases from J, with 12 bases between. CDR3 length equals 14 residues. Germline V gives CDR1 MDHEN, CDR2 SYDVKM.

Of note for this clone: One junction end does not reproduce the germline sequence, and a read error may be involved. The same CDR3 is also encoded by other DNA sequences in this sample. The chain recombines TRBV10-3 with TRBJ2-1, with D maybe TRBD2 (6 bases). The CDR3 has 16 amino acids. Germline CDR1 reads ENHRY; CDR2 reads SYGVKD. The CDR3 sequence is CAISENGPGSGDEQFF. CDR3 coding DNA: TGCGCCATCAGTGAGAATGGCCCAGGGTCGGGGGATGAGCAGTTCTTC.

The V call is TRBV11-2, the J call TRBJ2-1; 9 nucleotides align to TRBD1. V lost 4 bases and J lost 3; bases outside the gene matches: 4. CDR3 size: 15 residues. The germline CDR1 and CDR2 sequences are SGHAT and FQNNGV. The CDR3 region is CASSYTGGYYNEQFF. The CDR3 DNA reads as TGTGCCAGCAGCTATACAGGGGGCTACTACAATGAGCAGTTCTTC.